The next 25 T cell receptor beta chains were all read from a single sample in a study of T cells in Graves' hyperthyroidism and ophthalmopathy (dated by TCRdb to the late 2010s). Library construction relied on multiplex PCR. For sequencing, an Illumina HiSeq 2000 was employed. The TCR beta CDR3 regions were amplified from the RNA transcripts. For the first round of RT-PCR on the TCR CDR3, the HTBI primer set was used together with the Qiagen OneStep RT-PCR kit. TCRdb trimmed public reads at Q25 via fastp, called clones via MiXCR and kept in-frame beta chains. Every entry covers one CDR3 protein and lists the most common genes and DNA from its rows. The sample table records 700,000 or so distinct CDR3 sequences; roughly 17% of these occur just once. Approximately 8% of the sample lies in the top ten. Sample: blood. All receptors derive from a man aged 18 to 30 with Graves' hyperthyroidism.

Ten or more counts support this clonotype. Written as DNA, the CDR3 is TGTGCCAGCAGTCCAACGGGGGTAATAAATACTGAAGCTTTCTTT. Residues: CASSPTGVINTEAFF. The chain links TRBV27 to TRBJ1-1, with D perhaps TRBD1 (5 bases). CDR1 is MNHEY, CDR2 SMNVEV, per germline (reference sequence). The V gene lost 5 bases and the J gene lost 5 bases, with 18 bases spanning the gap. The CDR3 totals 15 residues.

In this sample, this clonotype turned up many times. J is TRBJ2-2 and V is TRBV3-1; 15 bases align to TRBD2. CDR3 length: 19 amino acids. Germline CDR1 and CDR2: LGHDT and YNNKEL (reference sequence). With V trimmed by 2 bases and J by 0 bases, 4 bases remained unmatched. The chain's CDR3 is CASSQRGTSGRSNTGELFF. CDR3 in DNA: TGTGCCAGCAGCCAACGAGGGACTAGCGGGAGGTCGAACACCGGGGAGCTGTTTTTT.

This chain connects TRBV12-3 or TRBV12-4 to TRBJ2-1, with 11 bases lining up with TRBD2. The ends lost 9 bases at V and 8 bases at J; junction bases unmatched: 9. This CDR3 comprises 14 residues. The CDR3 loop is CASLTSGRVDEQFF. The CDR3 DNA follows: TGTGCCAGTCTTACTAGCGGGAGAGTAGATGAGCAGTTCTTC.

This clonotype was counted at least ten times. The V gene is TRBV11-2, the J gene TRBJ2-1; 9 bases align to TRBD2. In germline, CDR1 is SGHAT, CDR2 FQNNGV. The V segment lost 5 bases and the J segment 4 bases; nucleotides outside the gene matches: 9. CDR3 length: 16 amino acids. DNA for the CDR3: TGTGCCAGCAGCCCCTCCGGGACTAGCAGATACAATGAGCAGTTCTTC. Amino acid sequence: CASSPSGTSRYNEQFF. The whole variable domain, filled in from reference TRBV11-2 and TRBJ2-1, reads EAGVAQSPRYKIIEKRQSVAFWCNPISGHATLYWYQQILGQGPKLLIQFQNNGVVDDSQLPKDRFSAERLKGVDSTLKIQPAKLEDSAVYLCASSPSGTSRYNEQFFGPGTRLTVL.

This clonotype was counted only a few times. The rearrangement joins TRBV11-3 to TRBJ1-1; D perhaps matches TRBD1 (6 bases). CDR1 is SGHNT, CDR2 YENEEA, per germline. The CDR3 contains 14 residues. V lost 8 bases and J 0 bases, leaving 13 bases between the germline ends. This chain's CDR3 is CASGARGLNTEAFF. In DNA, the CDR3 is TGTGCCAGCGGAGCCAGGGGATTGAACACTGAAGCTTTCTTT.

This clonotype has at least ten counts. The chain uses TRBV5-1 and TRBJ2-1; 7 bases fit TRBD2. Germline V lookup: CDR1 SGHRS, CDR2 YFSETQ. After removal of 5 bases from V and 6 bases from J, the junction contained 8 bases not matched to a gene. CDR3 length: 14 amino acids. CDR3 coding DNA: TGCGCCAGCAGGGTTCTCGGCGGGAGCAATGAGCAGTTCTTC. This gives the protein CASRVLGGSNEQFF.

The sample holds many counts of this clonotype. This chain connects TRBV3-1 to TRBJ2-7; D ambiguous. The CDR3 covers 13 residues. Trimming took off 5 bases at V and 5 bases at J, with 13 bases between the two ends. Per the germline V gene, CDR1 is LGHDT and CDR2 is YNNKEL (reference sequence). For the CDR3, the DNA is TGTGCCAGCAGCAACTCCCCAGCGAACGAGCAGTACTTC. It yields the protein CASSNSPANEQYF.

This clonotype is a singleton in its sample. The V and J genes are TRBV6-1 and TRBJ1-2, with a possible D match to TRBD1 (5 bases). V lost 11 bases and J 7 bases, leaving 14 bases between the germline ends. Germline V CDR1 and CDR2: MNHNS, SASEGT. This CDR3 contains 11 residues. CDR3 region: CASRGVSGYTF. CDR3 DNA sequence: TGTGCCTCTAGGGGTGTTAGTGGCTACACCTTC.

This clonotype was seen at least ten times. J is TRBJ1-5 and V is TRBV28; TRBD1 matches 9 bases. Germline trimming cut 5 bases from V and 0 bases from J; bases unmatched to any gene: 14. This CDR3 has 19 residues. From germline, CDR1 is MDHEN and CDR2 SYDVKM. The CDR3: CASSPEEQGAEFSNQPQHF. The CDR3 nucleotides read TGTGCCAGCAGTCCTGAAGAACAGGGGGCCGAATTTAGCAATCAGCCCCAGCATTTT.

About this clonotype: A clone one base away is much larger, so this may be a read error. This chain connects TRBV28 to TRBJ2-1; D gene uncertain. This CDR3 spans 14 amino acids. The germline V and J ends were trimmed by 10 bases and 2 bases, with 15 bases remaining between them. Germline assignment: CDR1 MDHEN and CDR2 SYDVKM. The CDR3 bases are TGTGCCAACAGCCTCCTAGAGCCCTACAATGAGCAGTTCTTC. This encodes CANSLLEPYNEQFF.

This sequence joins TRBV3-1 and TRBJ1-2, with D unclear. Germline CDR1 reads LGHDT; CDR2 reads YNNKEL (reference sequence). The CDR3 covers 16 residues. V was shortened by 0 bases and J by 4 bases, with 15 bases between the two germline ends. This CDR3 reads CASSQDRAAKGYGYTF. The CDR3, as DNA: TGTGCCAGCAGCCAAGATCGAGCCGCGAAGGGCTATGGCTACACCTTC.

This clonotype has a count of ten or more. The gene calls are TRBV28 and TRBJ1-1, with D unresolved. Germline assignment: CDR1 MDHEN and CDR2 SYDVKM. This CDR3 contains 12 residues. Trimming removed 4 bases at V and 8 bases at J, with 11 bases between. The CDR3 region has the DNA TGTGCCAGCAGTTCCCGATTCGGCGAAGCTTTCTTT. This translates into CASSSRFGEAFF.

This clonotype was recorded many times. The chain is built from TRBV11-1 and TRBJ2-7; 7 bases match TRBD1. Germline CDR1 is SGHAT and CDR2 is FQDESV (reference sequence). The CDR3 is 14 residues long. With 6 bases clipped from V and 3 bases from J, the junction kept 8 bases outside the gene matches. Written as DNA, the CDR3 is TGTGCCAGCAGTCTCCGGACAGGCTTCTACGAGCAGTACTTC. This translates into CASSLRTGFYEQYF.

The chain links TRBV20-1 to TRBJ1-1; a weak D match, TRBD1 (6 bases). The germline CDR1 and CDR2 sequences are DFQATT and SNEGSKA (reference sequence). There are 14 residues in the CDR3. Trimming took 0 bases from V and 4 from J, leaving 12 bases between them. The DNA of the CDR3 is TGCAGTGCTAGAGACCCCAGGGGCAGCACTGAAGCTTTCTTT. It is translated as CSARDPRGSTEAFF.

This clonotype was found many times. The rearrangement uses TRBV27 and TRBJ2-5, with D perhaps given as TRBD1 or TRBD2 (5 bases each). Trimming shortened V by 3 bases and J by 3 bases, and 8 bases separated the two germline ends. Germline assignment: CDR1 MNHEY and CDR2 SMNVEV (reference sequence). The CDR3 length is 13 residues. The CDR3 protein is CASSFGTEETQYF. CDR3 nucleotide sequence: TGTGCCAGCAGTTTCGGGACGGAAGAGACCCAGTACTTC.

The sample holds many counts of this clonotype. The chain employs TRBV28 and TRBJ2-1, with TRBD2 matching 8 bases. V gave up 7 bases and J gave up 4 bases; unmatched junction bases: 3. This CDR3 comprises 13 residues. Germline-derived CDR1 and CDR2 are MDHEN and SYDVKM. CDR3 in DNA: TGTGCCAGCATCACTAGCGGATACAATGAGCAGTTCTTC. Translating gives CASITSGYNEQFF.

This chain joins TRBV6-2 or TRBV6-3 and TRBJ2-7, with TRBD2 matching 8 bases. Per germline, CDR1 MNHEY and CDR2 SVGEGT. The CDR3 has 16 amino acids. The junction had 9 bases not matched to a gene; V was cut back by 2 bases and J by 3 bases. The CDR3 DNA reads TGTGCCAGCAGTTACGGTAGCGGGGAATTTTACTACGAGCAGTACTTC. Amino acids: CASSYGSGEFYYEQYF.

This clonotype was found a few times. This chain connects TRBV20-1 to TRBJ2-7; TRBD2 matches at 9 bases. CDR3 length equals 15 residues. The trim removed 0 bases at V and 5 bases at J, leaving 8 bases unmatched. Germline V gene sequence: CDR1 DFQATT, CDR2 SNEGSKA (reference sequence). CDR3 sequence (DNA): TGCAGTGCTAGAGATGGTAGCGGGAGTGAAAACGAGCAGTACTTC. Amino acid sequence: CSARDGSGSENEQYF.

This chain connects TRBV11-1 to TRBJ2-3; 12 bases match TRBD2. The V and J ends lost 3 bases and 1 base, in that order; junction bases with no gene match: 8. The CDR3 is made up of 18 amino acids. Germline assignment: CDR1 SGHAT and CDR2 FQDESV (reference sequence). The CDR3 reads CASSLTSGSPRGTDTQYF. The CDR3 nucleotides read TGTGCCAGCAGCTTGACTAGCGGGAGCCCCCGGGGCACAGATACGCAGTATTTT. Based on the CDR3 plus reference TRBV11-1 and TRBJ2-3, the full variable domain is EAEVAQSPRYKITEKSQAVAFWCDPISGHATLYWYRQILGQGPELLVQFQDESVVDDSQLPKDRFSAERLKGVDSTLKIQPAELGDSAMYLCASSLTSGSPRGTDTQYFGPGTRLTVL.

This clonotype was seen only a few times. This chain connects TRBV27 to TRBJ1-2; TRBD1 is a possible D gene (5 bases). V was clipped by 4 bases and J by 7 bases, with 10 bases between them. Looked up from germline, CDR1 is MNHEY and CDR2 is SMNVEV (reference sequence). There are 12 residues in the CDR3. The DNA of the CDR3 is TGTGCCAGCAGTTCCCTCAGGGCTGGCTACACCTTC. Residues: CASSSLRAGYTF.

This clonotype was counted many times. The V call is TRBV4-1, the J call TRBJ2-4; TRBD2 might be the D (8 bases). The CDR3 length is 20 residues. Per the germline V gene, CDR1 is MGHRA and CDR2 is YSYEKL. V lost 2 bases to trimming and J lost 5 bases, with 28 bases between them. CDR3 protein: CASSQPAGGFAGGSENIQYF. The CDR3 nucleotides are TGCGCCAGCAGCCAACCGGCAGGGGGGTTTGCGGGAGGATCAGAAAACATTCAGTACTTC.

The chain is built from TRBV9 and TRBJ2-7; 12 positions agree with TRBD2. V trimming: 3 bases; J trimming: 4 bases; junction bases outside the gene matches: 2. From germline, CDR1 is SGDLS and CDR2 YYNGEE. The CDR3 runs 14 residues. CDR3 region: CASSGGLAGYEQYF. Written as DNA, the CDR3 is TGTGCCAGCAGCGGAGGACTAGCGGGATACGAGCAGTACTTC.

This clonotype was observed many times. The chain has TRBV2 and TRBJ1-2; D gene ambiguous. The CDR3 is made up of 12 amino acids. The germline gives CDR1 SNHLY, CDR2 FYNNEI. V gave up 6 bases and J gave up 4 bases, with 9 bases separating them. The CDR3 spells CASSSTTYGYTF. In nucleotides, the CDR3 is TGTGCCAGCAGCTCAACAACCTATGGCTACACCTTC.

Details on this clonotype: A read error may account for a junction end that differs from germline. The chain has TRBV7-9 and TRBJ1-1, with D maybe TRBD1 (6 bases). The V gene's germline CDR1 is SEHNR and CDR2 FQNEAQ (reference sequence). The CDR3 runs to 13 residues. The DNA of the CDR3 is TGTGCCAGCAGCGGAGGGGACATTACTGGAGCTTTCTTT. Protein: CASSGGDITGAFF.

V gene TRBV19 combines with J gene TRBJ2-2; D is undetermined. V shed 4 bases and J shed 0 bases, with 6 bases lying between them. CDR1 is LNHDA and CDR2 is SQIVND in the germline V gene (reference sequence). CDR3 length: 14 amino acids. CDR3 nucleotide sequence: TGTGCCAGTAGTAAGAAAACGAACACCGGGGAGCTGTTTTTT. Its translation is CASSKKTNTGELFF.